The entry below gives a single TCR beta chain sequence along with its context. Its cognate antigen is unknown. The sample originates from a study of T cell responses to AZD1222 COVID-19 vaccine. Study-wide results and limits: Seropositivity was recorded at baseline in only 6 or 7 AZD1222 recipients. In a largely white British group with more females than males, clonal diversity was possibly underestimated.

Germline CDR1 reads MNHEY; CDR2 reads SVGEGT. The CDR3 covers 14 residues. Deletions cut 4 bases from V and 5 bases from J, with 14 bases between. Assay used: immunoSEQ multiplex PCR; TCRdb lists only in-frame clones, some missing. The data hold 100,000 to 150,000 clones, with about 85% observed a single time. Sequencing used peripheral blood, obtained on day 0 of AZD1222 vaccination. This clonotype originated in an adult in good health. V and J are TRBV6-2 or TRBV6-3 and TRBJ2-5, with D unresolved. The CDR3 reads CASSSLSSSETQYF. CDR3 coding DNA: TGTGCCAGCAGTTCCCTCTCCTCGAGCGAGACCCAGTACTTC.